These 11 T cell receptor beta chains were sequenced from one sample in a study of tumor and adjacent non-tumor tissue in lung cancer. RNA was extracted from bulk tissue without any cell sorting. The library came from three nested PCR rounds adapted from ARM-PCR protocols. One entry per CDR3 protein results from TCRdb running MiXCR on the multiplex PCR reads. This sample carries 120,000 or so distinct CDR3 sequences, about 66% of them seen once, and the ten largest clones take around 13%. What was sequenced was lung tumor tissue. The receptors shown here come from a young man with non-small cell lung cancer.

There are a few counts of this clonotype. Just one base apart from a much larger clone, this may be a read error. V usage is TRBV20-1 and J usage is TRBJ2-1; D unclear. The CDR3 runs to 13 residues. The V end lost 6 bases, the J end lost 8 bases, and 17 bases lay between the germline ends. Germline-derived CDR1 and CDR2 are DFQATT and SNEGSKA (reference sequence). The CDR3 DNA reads TGCAGTGCCCTAGATAAAGCTGTGTATGAGCAGTTCTTC. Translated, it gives CSALDKAVYEQFF.

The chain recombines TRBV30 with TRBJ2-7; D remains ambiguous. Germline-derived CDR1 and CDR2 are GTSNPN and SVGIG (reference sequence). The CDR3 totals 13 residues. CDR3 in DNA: TGTGTCCGGAGTAGGGATGGTCACTACGAGCAGTACTTC. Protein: CVRSRDGHYEQYF.

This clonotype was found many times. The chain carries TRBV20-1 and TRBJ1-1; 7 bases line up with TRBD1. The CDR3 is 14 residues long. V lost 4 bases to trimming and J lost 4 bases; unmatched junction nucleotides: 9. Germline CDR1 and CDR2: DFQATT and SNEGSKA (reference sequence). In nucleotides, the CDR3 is TGCAGTGCTAAGAGGGGGCGCTGGGTCACTGAAGCTTTCTTT. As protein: CSAKRGRWVTEAFF.

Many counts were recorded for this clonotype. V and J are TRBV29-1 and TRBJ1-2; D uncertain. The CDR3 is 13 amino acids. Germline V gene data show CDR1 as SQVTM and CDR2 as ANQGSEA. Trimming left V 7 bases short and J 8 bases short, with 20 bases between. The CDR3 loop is CSAREDVISGYTF. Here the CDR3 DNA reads TGCAGCGCCCGAGAAGATGTAATCTCGGGCTACACCTTC. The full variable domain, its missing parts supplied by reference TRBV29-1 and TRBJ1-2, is SAVISQKPSRDICQRGTSLTIQCQVDSQVTMMFWYRQQPGQSLTLIATANQGSEATYESGFVIDKFPISRPNLTFSTLTVSNMSPEDSSIYLCSAREDVISGYTFGSGTRLTVV.

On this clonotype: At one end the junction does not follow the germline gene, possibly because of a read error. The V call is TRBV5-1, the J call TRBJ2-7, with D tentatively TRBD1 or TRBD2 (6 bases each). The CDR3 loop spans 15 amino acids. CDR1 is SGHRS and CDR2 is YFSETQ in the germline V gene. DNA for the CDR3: TGCGCCTGCAGTCTCCTAGGGGGGAATGCAGACGAGCAGTACTTC. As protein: CACSLLGGNADEQYF.

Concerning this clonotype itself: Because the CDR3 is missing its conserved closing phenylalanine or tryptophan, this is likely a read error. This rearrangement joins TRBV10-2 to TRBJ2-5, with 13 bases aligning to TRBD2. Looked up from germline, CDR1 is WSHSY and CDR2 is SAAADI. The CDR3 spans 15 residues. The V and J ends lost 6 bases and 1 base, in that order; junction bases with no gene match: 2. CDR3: CASRGTSGAQETQYS. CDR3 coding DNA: TGCGCCAGCAGAGGGACTAGCGGGGCCCAAGAGACCCAGTACTCT.

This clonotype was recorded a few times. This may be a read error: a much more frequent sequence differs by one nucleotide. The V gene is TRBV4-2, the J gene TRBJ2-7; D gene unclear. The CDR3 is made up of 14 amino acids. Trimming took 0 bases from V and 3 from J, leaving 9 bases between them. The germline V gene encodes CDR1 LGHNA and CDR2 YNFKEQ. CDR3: CASSQEFLGYEQYF. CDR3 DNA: TGTGCCAGCAGCCAAGAATTCCTGGGCTACGAGCAGTACTTC.

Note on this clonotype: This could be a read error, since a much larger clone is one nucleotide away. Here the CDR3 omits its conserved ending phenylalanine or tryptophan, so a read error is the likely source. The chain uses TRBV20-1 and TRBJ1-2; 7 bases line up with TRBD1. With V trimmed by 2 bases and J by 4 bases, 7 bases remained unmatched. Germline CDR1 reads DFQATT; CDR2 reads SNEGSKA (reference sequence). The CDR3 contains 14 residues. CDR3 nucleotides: TGCAGTGCTAGACTAGGGGGCCGGGGCTATGGCTACACCTTA. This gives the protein CSARLGGRGYGYTL.

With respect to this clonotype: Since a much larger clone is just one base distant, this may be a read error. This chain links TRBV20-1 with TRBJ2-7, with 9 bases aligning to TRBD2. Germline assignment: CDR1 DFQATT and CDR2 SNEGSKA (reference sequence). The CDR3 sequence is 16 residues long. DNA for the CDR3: TGCAGTGCTAGTAGTGTTAGCGGGAGAATAATCTACAAGCAGTACTTC. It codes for CSASSVSGRIIYKQYF.

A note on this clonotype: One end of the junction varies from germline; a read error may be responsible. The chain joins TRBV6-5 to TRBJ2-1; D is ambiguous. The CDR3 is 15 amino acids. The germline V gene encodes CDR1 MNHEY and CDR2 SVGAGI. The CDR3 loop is CVSSYFKWAGNEQFF. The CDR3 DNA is TGTGTCAGCAGTTACTTCAAGTGGGCTGGTAATGAGCAGTTCTTC.

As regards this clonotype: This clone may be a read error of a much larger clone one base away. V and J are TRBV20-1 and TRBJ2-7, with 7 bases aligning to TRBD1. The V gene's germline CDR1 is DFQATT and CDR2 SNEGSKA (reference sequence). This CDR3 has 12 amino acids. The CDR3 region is CNASTGFYEQYF. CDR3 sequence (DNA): TGCAATGCATCGACAGGGTTCTACGAGCAGTACTTC.